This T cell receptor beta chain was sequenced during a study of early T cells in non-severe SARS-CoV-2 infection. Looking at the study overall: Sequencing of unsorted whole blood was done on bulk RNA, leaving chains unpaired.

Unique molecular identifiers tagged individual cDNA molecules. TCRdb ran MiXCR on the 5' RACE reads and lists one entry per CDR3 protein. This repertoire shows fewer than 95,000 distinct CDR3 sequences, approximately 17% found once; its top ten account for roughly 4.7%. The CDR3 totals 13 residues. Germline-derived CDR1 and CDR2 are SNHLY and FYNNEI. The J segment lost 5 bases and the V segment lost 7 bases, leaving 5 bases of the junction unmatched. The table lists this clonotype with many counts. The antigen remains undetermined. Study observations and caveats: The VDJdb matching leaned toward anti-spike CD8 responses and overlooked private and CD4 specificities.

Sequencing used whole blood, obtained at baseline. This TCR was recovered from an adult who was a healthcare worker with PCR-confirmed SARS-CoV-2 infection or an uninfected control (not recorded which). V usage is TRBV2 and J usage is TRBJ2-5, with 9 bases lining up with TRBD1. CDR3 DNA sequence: TGTGCCAGCAACAGACAGGGGGTGGAGACCCAGTACTTC. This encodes CASNRQGVETQYF.